This record concerns one T cell receptor beta chain sequence. The data were taken from a study of blood T cell repertoires in COVID-19. Profiling relied on immunoSEQ multiplex PCR, and the TCRdb table lists in-frame clones only, not all of them. The repertoire holds 45,000 to 65,000 clones, over 80% seen once, with about 3% in the top ten. This CDR3 region has 16 residues. Germline V lookup: CDR1 MGHRA, CDR2 YSYEKL. Unmatched junction bases numbered 5, after V lost 4 bases and J lost 4 bases. Source material: peripheral blood. This clonotype was sampled from a human donor in a cohort sampled during active COVID-19. The rearrangement links TRBV4-1 to TRBJ2-5; 14 nucleotides align to TRBD2. CDR3 bases: TGCGCCAGCAGCCTCCGAGGACTAGCGGGGGGAGAGACCCAGTACTTC. Translated, it gives CASSLRGLAGGETQYF.